This T cell receptor beta chain comes out of a study of blood T cell repertoires in COVID-19 (dated by TCRdb to 2018 to 2020). Describing the broader study: Samples from collaborators originated in the United States, Italy and Spain and spanned both the acute and convalescent phases of COVID-19. Where available, HLA class I and class II types were taken from metadata supplied by the sample provider and were not determined by assay-based typing. The dataset comprised deeply sampled blood TCRbeta repertoires from subjects exposed to, actively infected with, or recovered from COVID-19. Nearly every sample came with metadata listing a de-identified subject ID, COVID-19 status, age in years and sex. The material from the prospective study consisted of cDNA or gDNA derived from T cells, B-cell-depleted T cells, or PBMCs. The repertoires were made available in a free public database intended to serve as a resource for research on the immune response to SARS-CoV-2. Samples came from the ongoing ImmuneRACE study (first 160 participants) plus 1,254 subjects from 6 global collaborators. Broader findings and caveats from the paper: The quantity of clinical and demographic metadata differed by source and by participant and was supplied without curation.

TCRbeta CDR3 regions were amplified from genomic DNA by means of the immunoSEQ Assay, a bias-controlled multiplex PCR. The authors' pipeline ran thus. The number of nucleated cells in each sample was estimated from the amplification of reference gene primers within the assay. To quantify the absolute abundance of each unique TCRbeta CDR3 rearrangement, sequence reads were collapsed and filtered. For each sample, productive Simpson clonality was calculated by taking the square root of Simpson's diversity index across productive rearrangements. Not all clones reach the TCRdb copy of this immuneACCESS table, which keeps in-frame sequences only. Checked studies attribute under half of the gap to unresolved V genes and leave the rest unexplained. V, J and clone size reflect that table, while D and trimming were determined from the DNA. Across this sample there are approximately 160,000 clones, with 90% to 95% seen only once. The ten largest clones represent less than 2% of the sample.

Concerning this clone itself: Its antigen is currently not known. Base qualities are not recorded, but no much larger clone differs from it by a single base.

In the germline V gene, CDR1 corresponds to MGHDK and CDR2 to SYGVNS. The CDR3 contains 15 residues, cysteine and phenylalanine counted. Only the CDR3 part of the read is kept: 45 bases, read in frame from the first base. The junction shows trimming of 2 bases on V and 2 bases on J, and the gene matches do not reach 5 bases of it. One collaborating source in Seattle enrolled patients while the patients were actively infected and followed the patients over time throughout the course of disease. Whole blood was collected in K2EDTA tubes by collaborating institutions according to the institutions' own protocols. For TCRbeta analysis, collaborators shipped samples as frozen whole blood, isolated PBMCs, or DNA extracted from either of those sample types.

The chain employs TRBV25-1 and TRBJ1-2, with 7 bases aligning to TRBD1. The TCR was taken from a woman aged 60-75 years with COVID-19, enrolled during active disease. Sequences were obtained from peripheral blood. The DNA sequence is TGTGCCAGCAGTGAACCCGGGACAGTGAACTATGGCTACACCTTC. Its protein reads: CASSEPGTVNYGYTF.